A selection of T cell receptor beta chains follows, all from one sample in a study of blood T cell repertoires in COVID-19. Produced via immunoSEQ multiplex PCR; TCRdb's table is partial and in-frame only. The repertoire holds approximately 260,000 clones, with 85% to 90% as singletons. The sequencing sample was made of peripheral blood. Source of these receptors: a man aged 18 to 29 with active or convalescent COVID-19. Both conserved end residues are part of each CDR3. A D gene is named only where the DNA matches it firmly. Only part of the rows carry a size: once, few, many, or a class if the clone is expanded.

>NA|TRBJ1-2|NA|TRBV7-2
TGTGCCAGCAGCTTAGTGAGCAGAGGGAGCAATGGCTACACCTTC
CASSLVSRGSNGYTF
>NA|TRBJ2-7|NA|TRBV12-3/TRBV12-4
TGTGCCAGCACTGCGGTCTACGGGGAGCAGTACTTC
CASTAVYGEQYF
>NA|TRBJ2-2|NA|TRBV27
TGTGTGTCGATGAGCTCCGGGGAGCTGTTTTTT
CVSMSSGELFF
>NA|TRBJ2-3|NA|TRBV10-3
TGTGCCATCAGTGGCGGGGCAACCCGAGATACGCAGTATTTT
CAISGGATRDTQYF
>TRBD1|TRBJ2-7|NA|TRBV7-2
TGTGCCAGCAGCTTTTTCCATCCCGGGACAGGGGAGGCGTACGAGCAGTACTTC
CASSFFHPGTGEAYEQYF
>TRBD2|TRBJ2-3|NA|TRBV2
TGTGCCAGCAGCGGACTAGCGGGGGGACACAAACTCACAGATACGCAGTATTTT
CASSGLAGGHKLTDTQYF
>NA|TRBJ2-2|few|TRBV6-6
TGTGCCAGCGGGTTACTAACCTCCGGGGAGCTGTTTTTT
CASGLLTSGELFF
>NA|TRBJ2-5|NA|TRBV12-3/TRBV12-4
TGTGCCAGCGGAGCCCTTCAGACCCAGTACTTC
CASGALQTQYF
>TRBD2|TRBJ2-7|once|TRBV6-2/TRBV6-3
TGTGCCAGCAGTCGGCTAGCGGCAGGCTACGAGCAGTACTTC
CASSRLAAGYEQYF
>NA|TRBJ2-1|NA|TRBV12-2
TGTGCAAGTCGCTTCGCGACCCTAGCGGGGTTGTACAATGAGCAGTTCTTC
CASRFATLAGLYNEQFF
>NA|TRBJ1-1|NA|TRBV19
TGTGCCAGTAGTGAGGGTCTCGGGGCTGAAGCTTTCTTT
CASSEGLGAEAFF
>NA|TRBJ2-7|NA|TRBV18
TGTGCCAGCTCACCACCGGGAGCGGACGAGTTTAACTTC
CASSPPGADEFNF
>NA|TRBJ2-6|NA|TRBV24-1
TGTGCCACCAGTCCTAGTCGTGGTAGAGTGGCTGGGGCCAACGTCCTGACTTTC
CATSPSRGRVAGANVLTF
>TRBD2|TRBJ2-1|NA|TRBV9
TGTGCCAGCAGCCGGGACTACCCCAATGAGCAGTTCTTC
CASSRDYPNEQFF
>NA|TRBJ1-6|few|TRBV9
TGTGCCAGCAGCGTAGGGGGAGGGAACTCACCCCTCCACTTT
CASSVGGGNSPLHF
>NA|TRBJ2-7|NA|TRBV7-2
TGTGCCAGCAGCTTAGCGGCGGGATACGAGCAGTACTTC
CASSLAAGYEQYF
>TRBD2|TRBJ2-7|NA|TRBV7-9
TGTGCCAGCAGCTTAGGTTTCGGCGGGAGAGTTCACGAGCAGTACTTC
CASSLGFGGRVHEQYF
>TRBD2|TRBJ2-3|NA|TRBV24-1
TGTGCCACCAGTGATTCGGGGGGGGCCACAGATACGCAGTATTTT
CATSDSGGATDTQYF
>NA|TRBJ1-3|few|TRBV19
TGTGCCAGTAGTCCCCTTCGACAGTCTCACTCTGGAAACACCATATATTTT
CASSPLRQSHSGNTIYF
>NA|TRBJ2-7|few|TRBV18
TGTGCCAGCTCACCAAAGGGGGGGGAGTACGAGCAGTACTTC
CASSPKGGEYEQYF
>NA|TRBJ2-5|NA|TRBV5-1
TGCGCCAGCAGCCTCGGGACGGCGGGGGAGACCCAGTACTTC
CASSLGTAGETQYF
>TRBD1|TRBJ1-3|NA|TRBV9
TGTGCCAGCAGCGGAGGGGGAAGGGGGCTCGGAAACACCATATATTTT
CASSGGGRGLGNTIYF